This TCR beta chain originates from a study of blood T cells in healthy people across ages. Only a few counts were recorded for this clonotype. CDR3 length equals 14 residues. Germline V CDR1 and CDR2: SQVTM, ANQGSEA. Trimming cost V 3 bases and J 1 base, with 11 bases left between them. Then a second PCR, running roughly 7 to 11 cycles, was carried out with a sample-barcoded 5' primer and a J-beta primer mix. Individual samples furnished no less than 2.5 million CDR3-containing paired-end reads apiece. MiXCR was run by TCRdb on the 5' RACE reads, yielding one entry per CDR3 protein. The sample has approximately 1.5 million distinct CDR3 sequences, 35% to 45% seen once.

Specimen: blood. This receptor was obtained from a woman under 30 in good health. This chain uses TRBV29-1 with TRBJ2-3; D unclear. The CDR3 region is CSVDRLTGTDTQYF. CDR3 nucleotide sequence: TGCAGCGTTGATAGGCTCACCGGCACAGATACGCAGTATTTT.